This T cell receptor (beta chain) came from a study of regulatory dendritic cells for organ transplantation. The study's findings and limits: Mature dendritic cells appeared to drive more memory CD8+ clonal expansion than regulatory ones.

As to this clone: The antigen is unknown.

CDR3 length: 17 residues. Trimming took 2 bases from V and 3 from J; bases not matched to a gene: 9. CDR1 and CDR2 (germline): SGHDT, YYEEEE. Clones were read by immunoSEQ multiplex PCR, and TCRdb kept only the in-frame ones, dropping some. The sample has approximately 12,000 clones; 75% to 80% are singletons. Sorted subsets were CFSE-labeled and cultured less than six days with allogeneic dendritic cells. FACS sorted CD4+ or CD8+ T cells into CD45RA+ naive and CD45RO+ memory. The J gene is TRBJ2-2, the V gene TRBV5-6, with 8 bases aligning to TRBD1. This receptor was obtained from a human donor in good health. The sample was naive CD8+ T cells from blood cultured with regulatory dendritic cells. Documented subset: CD45RA+ naive T cells. In DNA form, the CDR3 reads TGTGCCAGCAGCTTCGCCTCCCAGGGGGCGCACACCGGGGAGCTGTTTTTT. Amino acid sequence: CASSFASQGAHTGELFF.